These 5 T cell receptor beta chains originate from one sample sequenced in a study of blood T cell repertoires in COVID-19. Only in-frame clones appear in the TCRdb table, and some are missing; sequencing was by immunoSEQ multiplex PCR. This repertoire shows around 250,000 clones, around 87% found once; its top ten account for roughly 2%. Sequencing was done on a sample of peripheral blood. Receptor source: a woman in her sixties or seventies with COVID-19, enrolled during active disease.

The count of this clone is one. This chain links TRBV7-9 with TRBJ1-1, with no clear D. This CDR3 is built from 14 residues. V was clipped by 5 bases and J by 3 bases, with 13 bases between them. From germline, CDR1 is SEHNR and CDR2 FQNEAQ (reference sequence). CDR3 nucleotide sequence: TGTGCCAGCAGCCCCCGCAACGACTACACTGAAGCTTTCTTT. Protein product: CASSPRNDYTEAFF. The whole variable domain, remainder taken from reference TRBV7-9 and TRBJ1-1, is DTGVSQNPRHKITKRGQNVTFRCDPISEHNRLYWYRQTLGQGPEFLTYFQNEAQLEKSRLLSDRFSAERPKGSFSTLEIQRTEQGDSAMYLCASSPRNDYTEAFFGQGTRLTVV.

This clone has a handful of counts. J is TRBJ1-4 and V is TRBV6-5, with D perhaps TRBD1 (5 bases). The CDR3 runs to 13 residues. V lost 4 bases and J 8 bases, leaving 11 bases between the germline ends. Germline V gene lookup returns CDR1 MNHEY and CDR2 SVGAGI. The CDR3 coding sequence is TGTGCCAGCAGTTTGGGCAGGGCGGAAAAACTGTTTTTT. Amino acid sequence: CASSLGRAEKLFF.

This clone was recorded a few times. The J gene is TRBJ1-1, the V gene TRBV7-9; D is uncertain. V was trimmed by 2 bases and J by 0 bases, leaving 7 bases between them. The germline gives CDR1 SEHNR, CDR2 FQNEAQ (reference sequence). The CDR3 is 14 residues long. The CDR3 loop reads CASSLPGMNTEAFF. CDR3 nucleotide sequence: TGTGCCAGCAGCTTACCTGGCATGAACACTGAAGCTTTCTTT.

The rearrangement uses TRBV30 and TRBJ1-3, with no clear D. This CDR3 comprises 16 residues. Germline V gene data show CDR1 as GTSNPN and CDR2 as SVGIG (reference sequence). The CDR3 coding sequence is TGTGCGCTGACGATGTCTTCGCTGGGAGCTGGAAACACCATATATTTT. This encodes CALTMSSLGAGNTIYF.

The chain is built from TRBV5-6 and TRBJ2-5, with D possibly matching TRBD2 (6 bases). V lost 4 bases to trimming and J lost 5 bases, with 15 bases between them. This CDR3 region has 14 residues. Per the germline V gene, CDR1 is SGHDT and CDR2 is YYEEEE. The CDR3 DNA sequence: TGTGCCAGCAGCGCACCCGGGGGTGGGGAGACCCAGTACTTC. Translating it yields CASSAPGGGETQYF. Looking up the rest from reference TRBV5-6 and TRBJ2-5 gives the full variable domain: DAGVTQSPTHLIKTRGQQVTLRCSPKSGHDTVSWYQQALGQGPQFIFQYYEEEERQRGNFPDRFSGHQFPNYSSELNVNALLLGDSALYLCASSAPGGGETQYFGPGTRLLVL.